One and the same sample provided the 27 T cell receptor beta chains below, sequenced in a study of beta chain features in type 1 diabetes. Of the isolated RNA, all was reverse transcribed, and so the sequenced material was expressed TCRB transcripts. Profiling relied on immunoSEQ multiplex PCR, and the TCRdb table lists in-frame clones only, not all of them. The profile shows under 450,000 clones, 11% to 15% of them singletons. Specimen: naive CD4+ T cells from blood. These receptors were obtained from a young man in good health.

In this sample, this clone turned up a few times. The V call is TRBV14, the J call TRBJ2-7; 8 bases are shared with TRBD2. V shed 3 bases and J 4 bases; nucleotides not matched to a gene: 20. The CDR3 loop spans 19 amino acids. The germline gives CDR1 SGHDN, CDR2 FVKESK. The CDR3 DNA is TGTGCCAGCAGCCAGTTTCTAGCGGGCATAAGGTCCCTACCTTACGAGCAGTACGTC. Translating it yields CASSQFLAGIRSLPYEQYV.

This clone was detected a few times. This chain connects TRBV9 to TRBJ2-1; 10 bases fit TRBD1. The germline CDR1 and CDR2 sequences are SGDLS and YYNGEE. Germline trimming cut 4 bases from V and 5 bases from J; bases unmatched to any gene: 6. The CDR3 length is 15 residues. The CDR3 loop is CASSRGQGSHNEQFF. The CDR3 DNA reads TGTGCCAGCAGCCGGGGACAGGGGTCACACAATGAGCAGTTCTTC.

This clone was recorded a few times. The V gene is TRBV4-2, the J gene TRBJ1-1; D remains unclear. Trimming cost V 3 bases and J 4 bases, with 12 bases left between them. CDR3 size: 14 residues. Germline V gene lookup returns CDR1 LGHNA and CDR2 YNFKEQ. CDR3 sequence: CASSHPTVGTEAFF. The CDR3 DNA reads as TGTGCCAGCAGCCACCCCACCGTGGGCACTGAAGCTTTCTTT.

This clone was counted a few times. J is TRBJ2-7 and V is TRBV7-9; TRBD2 agrees at 8 bases. CDR3 size: 14 residues. With 1 base clipped from V and 5 bases from J, the junction kept 4 bases outside the gene matches. The germline V gene encodes CDR1 SEHNR and CDR2 FQNEAQ (reference sequence). The CDR3 reads CASSLGAGADEQYV. The CDR3 DNA reads TGTGCCAGCAGCTTAGGAGCGGGAGCGGACGAGCAGTACGTC.

This chain joins TRBV30 and TRBJ2-7, with D possibly being TRBD1 (5 bases). V lost 4 bases, J lost 5 bases, and 12 bases lay in between. CDR1 and CDR2 from the germline V gene are GTSNPN and SVGIG (reference sequence). This CDR3 contains 12 residues. Written as DNA, the CDR3 is TGTGCCTGGACGTCAGGGTTGAACGAGCAGTACGTC. This encodes CAWTSGLNEQYV.

The chain links TRBV9 to TRBJ2-1; weak D call: TRBD1 (5 bases). CDR1 SGDLS and CDR2 YYNGEE come from the germline V gene. V was pared by 8 bases and J by 8 bases, with 14 bases between. The CDR3 runs 12 residues. In DNA, the CDR3 is TGTGCCAGTAATAGGGGCGAGTATGAGCAGTTCTTC. Amino acids: CASNRGEYEQFF.

The J gene is TRBJ2-6, the V gene TRBV5-6, with D perhaps TRBD2 (5 bases). This CDR3 spans 15 amino acids. Germline CDR1 and CDR2: SGHDT and YYEEEE. Trimming left V 7 bases short and J 0 bases short, with 11 bases between. Here the CDR3 reads CASGESPSGANVLTF. The CDR3 bases are TGTGCCAGCGGGGAGTCCCCCTCTGGGGCCAACGTCCTGACTTTC.

V is TRBV9 and J is TRBJ1-5, with D possibly matching TRBD1 (5 bases). Germline lookup yields CDR1 SGDLS and CDR2 YYNGEE. CDR3 length equals 14 residues. V was shortened by 3 bases and J by 1 base, with 8 bases between the two germline ends. CDR3 in DNA: TGTGCCAGCAGCGACAGGTCCAGCAATCAGCCCCAGCATTTT. The encoded protein is CASSDRSSNQPQHF.

Only a few counts were recorded for this clone. V is TRBV7-2 and J is TRBJ1-2; D is ambiguous. CDR3 size: 15 residues. Per the germline V gene, CDR1 is SGHTA and CDR2 is FQGNSA. V was trimmed by 0 bases and J by 2 bases, leaving 10 bases between them. CDR3 sequence reads: CASSLALHGNYGYTF. In nucleotides, the CDR3 is TGTGCCAGCAGCTTAGCGCTTCATGGGAACTATGGCTACACCTTC. Together with reference TRBV7-2 and TRBJ1-2, the CDR3 gives the full variable domain: GAGVSQSPSNKVTEKGKDVELRCDPISGHTALYWYRQSLGQGLEFLIYFQGNSAPDKSGLPSDRFSAERTGGSVSTLTIQRTQQEDSAVYLCASSLALHGNYGYTFGSGTRLTVV.

The gene calls are TRBV30 and TRBJ1-2, with D unresolved. Germline CDR1 and CDR2: GTSNPN and SVGIG (reference sequence). There are 11 residues in the CDR3. V was clipped by 4 bases and J by 4 bases, with 7 bases between them. CDR3 nucleotide sequence: TGTGCCTGGACCAAGTCCTATGGCTACACCTTC. It specifies CAWTKSYGYTF.

This clone has at least ten counts. The chain joins TRBV10-3 to TRBJ2-7, with 9 bases aligning to TRBD2. The V segment lost 4 bases and the J segment 9 bases; nucleotides outside the gene matches: 10. Germline V gene sequence: CDR1 ENHRY, CDR2 SYGVKD. The CDR3 contains 14 residues. The CDR3: CAISGGTSQDGQYV. The CDR3 region has the DNA TGTGCCATCAGTGGAGGGACTAGCCAGGATGGGCAGTACGTC.

The rearrangement joins TRBV11-2 to TRBJ2-3; D not certain. V lost 1 base and J lost 6, with 11 bases in between. The germline gives CDR1 SGHAT, CDR2 FQNNGV. The CDR3 is 14 residues long. Here the CDR3 DNA reads TGTGCCAGCAGCTTAGGACCCATCTCGGATACGCAGTATTTT. Its protein product is CASSLGPISDTQYF.

This chain connects TRBV27 to TRBJ1-5; TRBD1 might be the D (6 bases). Germline-derived CDR1 and CDR2 are MNHEY and SMNVEV (reference sequence). V lost 4 bases to trimming and J lost 0 bases, with 16 bases between them. There are 17 residues in the CDR3. CDR3 in DNA: TGTGCCAGCAGTTCCGCTGACAGGACGGATAGCAATCAGCCCCAGCATTTT. Amino acid sequence: CASSSADRTDSNQPQHF.

The genes are TRBV7-2 and TRBJ2-1, with 7 bases matching TRBD2. This CDR3 region has 15 residues. CDR1 SGHTA and CDR2 FQGNSA come from the germline V gene. V shed 3 bases and J 8 bases; nucleotides not matched to a gene: 10. In DNA, the CDR3 is TGTGCCAGCAGCTTTGGCGGGAGAGCCGGCCATGAGCAGTTCTTC. Its protein is CASSFGGRAGHEQFF.

The chain recombines TRBV6-5 with TRBJ2-1; TRBD2 matches 11 bases. CDR3 length equals 15 residues. Germline loops: CDR1 MNHEY, CDR2 SVGAGI. The J segment lost 4 bases and the V segment lost 6 bases, leaving 5 bases of the junction unmatched. In nucleotides, the CDR3 is TGTGCCAGCAGCCTGACTAGCGGGGAATACAATGAGCAGTTCTTC. Translating gives CASSLTSGEYNEQFF.

The rearrangement uses TRBV6-5 and TRBJ2-3; D may be TRBD2 (6 bases). In germline, CDR1 is MNHEY, CDR2 SVGAGI. V was clipped by 8 bases and J by 4 bases, with 19 bases between them. The CDR3 runs 15 residues. CDR3 in DNA: TGTGCCAGCGCCCTTGGGGGGATAGAGGCAGATACGCAGTATTTT. It specifies CASALGGIEADTQYF.

This chain links TRBV7-9 with TRBJ2-3; D may be TRBD1 (6 bases). CDR1 and CDR2 (germline): SEHNR, FQNEAQ (reference sequence). V was cut by 5 bases and J by 3 bases, with 15 bases left in between. The length of the CDR3 is 15 residues. The CDR3 sequence is CASSAGARGTDTQYF. The CDR3 DNA reads TGTGCCAGCAGCGCCGGCGCCAGGGGAACAGATACGCAGTATTTT.

This clone has just a few counts. This chain links TRBV10-3 with TRBJ2-1; 8 nucleotides line up with TRBD1. The junction had 8 bases not matched to a gene; V was cut back by 2 bases and J by 5 bases. The CDR3 totals 16 residues. Germline CDR1 is ENHRY and CDR2 is SYGVKD. CDR3 loop: CAISERTGRRNNEQFF. The CDR3 nucleotides read TGTGCCATCAGTGAGCGGACAGGGCGAAGGAACAATGAGCAGTTCTTC.

The V call is TRBV4-1, the J call TRBJ2-5, with 10 bases identical to TRBD2. The CDR3 extends over 15 amino acids. Germline V gene sequence: CDR1 MGHRA, CDR2 YSYEKL. After removal of 2 bases from V and 4 bases from J, the junction contained 4 bases not matched to a gene. Written as DNA, the CDR3 is TGCGCCAGCAGCCAATTAGCGGGGGGCTTAGAGACCCAGTACTTC. As protein: CASSQLAGGLETQYF.

There are a few counts of this clone. This chain joins TRBV5-1 and TRBJ2-1, with TRBD1 matching 9 bases. The J segment lost 7 bases and the V segment lost 0 bases, leaving 5 bases of the junction unmatched. The CDR3 totals 15 residues. Germline V gene sequence: CDR1 SGHRS, CDR2 YFSETQ. CDR3 sequence: CASSLEQGAGNEQFF. The CDR3 DNA follows: TGCGCCAGCAGCTTGGAACAGGGGGCTGGGAATGAGCAGTTCTTC.

This clone was found once. V usage is TRBV25-1 and J usage is TRBJ1-4; perhaps TRBD1 as D (6 bases). The CDR3 has 15 amino acids. The V gene lost 4 bases and the J gene lost 0 bases, with 9 bases spanning the gap. CDR1 is MGHDK, CDR2 SYGVNS, per germline. CDR3 sequence (DNA): TGTGCCAGCAGTGTAGGACAGACAACTAATGAAAAACTGTTTTTT. Translation: CASSVGQTTNEKLFF.

V is TRBV6-1 and J is TRBJ2-3, with 11 bases lining up with TRBD2. Germline loops: CDR1 MNHNS, CDR2 SASEGT. V was clipped by 6 bases and J by 3 bases; unmatched bases: 5. The CDR3 is 15 amino acids. CDR3 DNA: TGTGCCAGCAGACTAGCGGGAGCGGTTACAGATACGCAGTATTTT. This gives the protein CASRLAGAVTDTQYF.

This sequence joins TRBV4-1 and TRBJ2-7; 13 bases map to TRBD2. Trimming took 3 bases from V and 2 from J; bases not matched to a gene: 7. The CDR3 runs to 17 residues. The V gene's germline CDR1 is MGHRA and CDR2 YSYEKL. The CDR3 bases are TGCGCCAGCAGCCAGCATCCGGGACTAGCGGGACCCTACGAGCAGTACGTC. It is translated as CASSQHPGLAGPYEQYV.

This clone appeared a few times. This chain connects TRBV13 to TRBJ2-5; TRBD2 matches at 9 bases. Trimming removed 5 bases from V and 1 base from J; junction bases left unmatched: 5. The CDR3 totals 15 residues. CDR1 is PRHDT, CDR2 FYEKMQ, per germline (reference sequence). CDR3 DNA: TGTGCCAGCAGCCCCCCACTAGCGGGCCAAGAGACCCAGTACTTC. It translates to CASSPPLAGQETQYF. Full variable domain (rest looked up from reference TRBV13 and TRBJ2-5): AAGVIQSPRHLIKEKRETATLKCYPIPRHDTVYWYQQGPGQDPQFLISFYEKMQSDKGSIPDRFSAQQFSDYHSELNMSSLELGDSALYFCASSPPLAGQETQYFGPGTRLLVL.

CDR3 in amino acids: CTAIATDTQYF. CDR3 in DNA: TGCACCGCCATTGCCACAGATACGCAGTATTTT. This chain connects TRBV20-1 to TRBJ2-3, with D unclear. The CDR3 is made up of 11 amino acids. Germline CDR1 DFQATT, CDR2 SNEGSKA (reference sequence).

Only a few counts were recorded for this clone. The genes are TRBV9 and TRBJ2-7; no clear D gene. CDR3 length: 14 amino acids. V was clipped by 0 bases and J by 2 bases, with 9 bases between them. Germline V gene lookup returns CDR1 SGDLS and CDR2 YYNGEE. CDR3 sequence reads: CASSVAAGAYEQYF. The CDR3 DNA follows: TGTGCCAGCAGCGTAGCGGCAGGAGCCTACGAGCAGTACTTC.

This clone showed up just a few times. The V and J genes are TRBV19 and TRBJ2-4; D is unresolved. The CDR3 runs 13 residues. Trimming pared 5 bases from V and 8 bases from J, leaving 13 bases between. Germline V gene data show CDR1 as LNHDA and CDR2 as SQIVND (reference sequence). The CDR3 is CASSHPSVDIQYF. DNA of the CDR3: TGTGCCAGTAGTCACCCTTCCGTAGACATTCAGTACTTC.